These T cell receptor beta chains were read from a single sample in a study of blood T cell repertoires in COVID-19. Measured with immunoSEQ multiplex PCR; TCRdb has only the in-frame clones, and not every one. The table lists fewer than 200,000 clones, 80% to 90% of them singletons. The sample taken for sequencing was peripheral blood. Receptor source: a man younger than 30 who had recovered from COVID-19. Both conserved end residues are trimmed from each CDR3. Only part of the rows carry a size: once, few, many, or a class if the clone is expanded.

NA	TRBV30	TRBJ2-3	AWSVPSGSQDTQY
NA	TRBV12-3/TRBV12-4	TRBJ1-2	ASSDRLYGYT
few	TRBV11-1	TRBJ2-7	ASSLGTGGFNEQY
NA	TRBV14	TRBJ2-5	ASSQGAGLETQY
NA	TRBV5-1	TRBJ1-1	ASSWGQGVTEAF
NA	TRBV6-5	TRBJ1-6	ASRTAHYNSPLH
NA	TRBV5-8	TRBJ2-7	ASSFGTGTYEQY
NA	TRBV28	TRBJ1-2	ASSLGQGNYGYT
few	TRBV10-3	TRBJ2-2	ASAITGELF
NA	TRBV12-3/TRBV12-4	TRBJ2-1	ASSFRGLAGSF
NA	TRBV7-2	TRBJ1-4	ASSPNRVPNEKLF
once	TRBV4-3	TRBJ2-1	ASSSQWVAGLSNEQF
NA	TRBV5-6	TRBJ1-2	ASSVQVPYGYT
NA	TRBV5-1	TRBJ2-2	ASSLALRTGGDTGELF
NA	TRBV10-3	TRBJ2-2	AISVSGANTGELF
NA	TRBV9	TRBJ2-1	ASSVGVWDRGSNEQF
NA	TRBV2	TRBJ2-7	ASLEVGSVREQY
NA	TRBV27	TRBJ1-4	ASSSPREQGKFEKLF
NA	TRBV4-3	TRBJ2-7	ASSQDPSGHYSYEQY
once	TRBV5-1	TRBJ2-7	ASSLAGTSGGSYEQY
NA	TRBV5-4	TRBJ2-3	ASSWSGRDTDTQY
NA	TRBV6-1	TRBJ1-1	ASTAARSVGEAF
NA	TRBV11-2	TRBJ1-4	ASSLGTEEKLF
NA	TRBV6-5	TRBJ2-1	ASSYSAGVGNEQF
NA	TRBV10-3	TRBJ1-1	AISDQTGTEAF
NA	TRBV27	TRBJ2-3	ASSYARTGDTQY
NA	TRBV6-5	TRBJ1-2	ASSYSATNYGYT
NA	TRBV5-1	TRBJ2-6	ASSLGQSHGANVLT
NA	TRBV7-8	TRBJ1-4	ASSPSGPRGLF
NA	TRBV6-6	TRBJ1-1	ASRPSGFMNTEAF
NA	TRBV7-2	TRBJ2-1	ASIGQGATYNEQF
NA	TRBV5-1	TRBJ1-5	ASSLSGAGQPQH
NA	TRBV10-3	TRBJ2-1	AVQRGNSYNEQF
NA	TRBV18	TRBJ2-5	ASSPGRTGETQY
NA	TRBV27	TRBJ2-7	ASTSTQRDGGYEQY
NA	TRBV29-1	TRBJ2-5	SATTGGEDETQY
NA	TRBV19	TRBJ2-1	ASNRLAGKSNEQF
NA	TRBV19	TRBJ2-1	ASKEGTNFYNEQF
NA	TRBV5-4	TRBJ1-5	ASSPGATGNQPQH
NA	TRBV6-6	TRBJ2-7	ASRSQGAREQY
NA	TRBV14	TRBJ1-1	ASSIVWSSEAF
NA	TRBV27	TRBJ2-3	ASSIFSSTDTQY
NA	TRBV18	TRBJ1-1	ASSPTGAMTVITEAF
NA	TRBV14	TRBJ2-2	ASSQQGAGELF
once	TRBV28	TRBJ1-6	ASSLGQALRMSPLH